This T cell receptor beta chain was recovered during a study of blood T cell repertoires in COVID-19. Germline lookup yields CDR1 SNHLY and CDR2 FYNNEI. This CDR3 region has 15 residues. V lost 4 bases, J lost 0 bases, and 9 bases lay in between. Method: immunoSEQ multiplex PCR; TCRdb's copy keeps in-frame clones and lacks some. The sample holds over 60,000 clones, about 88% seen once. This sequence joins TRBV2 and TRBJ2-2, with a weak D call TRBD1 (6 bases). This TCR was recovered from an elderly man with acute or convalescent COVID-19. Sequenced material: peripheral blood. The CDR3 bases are TGTGCCAGCAGTGGACAGGTCTCGAACACCGGGGAGCTGTTTTTT. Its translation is CASSGQVSNTGELFF.